This T cell receptor (beta chain) was captured in a study of shared clonotypes between healthy human individuals. Profiling relied on immunoSEQ multiplex PCR, and the TCRdb table lists in-frame clones only, not all of them. The sample holds under 1,100,000 clones, around four fifths seen once. The sequence came from a man aged 18 to 30 in good health. Material: memory CD4+ T cells sorted from blood. The subset was: CD45RA-negative fraction.

The CDR3 sequence is CAISESGQGRDEQFF. The CDR3, as DNA: TGTGCCATCAGTGAGTCCGGACAGGGGAGGGATGAGCAGTTCTTC. The chain uses TRBV10-3 and TRBJ2-1; 9 bases agree with TRBD1. After removal of 0 bases from V and 8 bases from J, the junction contained 5 bases not matched to a gene. The CDR3 is 15 amino acids. Per the germline V gene, CDR1 is ENHRY and CDR2 is SYGVKD.